This T cell receptor beta chain is from a study of blood T cell repertoires in COVID-19. While infection was still active, Seattle patients were enrolled and then followed longitudinally. This CDR3 has 14 amino acids. Germline values: CDR1 SGHVS, CDR2 FQNEAQ. V gave up 1 base and J gave up 4 bases, with 8 bases separating them. The data were produced by immunoSEQ multiplex PCR, yet TCRdb's version contains in-frame clones alone and is incomplete. The data hold approximately 93,000 clones, with 70% to 90% observed a single time. The specimen was peripheral blood. The TCR was taken from a man aged 50-59 years with COVID-19, enrolled during active disease. The chain joins TRBV7-8 to TRBJ1-5; unclear D gene. CDR3 nucleotides: TGTGCCAGCAGCTTAGACCGAGGAAATCAGCCCCAGCATTTT. This gives the protein CASSLDRGNQPQHF. The entire variable domain, with the rest obtained from reference TRBV7-8 and TRBJ1-5, is as follows: GAGVSQSPRYKVAKRGQDVALRCDPISGHVSLFWYQQALGQGPEFLTYFQNEAQLDKSGLPSDRFFAERPEGSVSTLKIQRTQQEDSAVYLCASSLDRGNQPQHFGDGTRLSIL.